The 17 T cell receptor beta chains presented below share a single source sample, sequenced in a study of regulatory T cells in long-lasting Graves disease. In building TCR beta libraries, iRepertoire HTBI primers were used together with Arm-PCR of CDR3 regions. TCRdb called the multiplex PCR reads again in MiXCR, with one record for every CDR3 protein. Among 360,000 or so distinct CDR3 sequences listed, 15% to 20% were seen once. The sample's time point: newly diagnosed GD, antithyroid drugs for less than 3 months. The authors made the TCR library using RNA they extracted from PBMCs. These same records also appear under a second study, on T cells in Graves' hyperthyroidism and ophthalmopathy.

Source: peripheral blood mononuclear cells (PBMCs), taken at new diagnosis, from a patient treated with antithyroid drugs. The receptors stem from a woman younger than 30 with Graves disease.

This clonotype was recorded at least ten times. This chain links TRBV27 with TRBJ2-1, with D uncertain. This CDR3 is built from 15 residues. CDR1 and CDR2 (germline): MNHEY, SMNVEV (reference sequence). V lost 3 bases to trimming and J lost 1 base, with 10 bases between them. The DNA for the CDR3 is TGTGCCAGCAGTTTCTCTCTAGGGTCCTACAATGAGCAGTTCTTC. Translated, it gives CASSFSLGSYNEQFF.

This chain joins TRBV27 and TRBJ1-2; D may be TRBD1 (6 bases). CDR3 size: 14 residues. Germline values: CDR1 MNHEY, CDR2 SMNVEV (reference sequence). The ends were cut back, 4 bases at V and 5 bases at J, with 14 bases in the middle. CDR3 residues: CASSSLDRIYGYTF. The CDR3 DNA reads as TGTGCCAGCAGTTCACTGGACAGAATATATGGCTACACCTTC.

This clonotype has just a few counts. V is TRBV24-1 and J is TRBJ1-1; 7 bases are a match to TRBD1. J gave up 6 bases and V 4 bases, and 13 bases lay outside the gene matches. The length of the CDR3 is 16 residues. In germline, CDR1 is KGHDR, CDR2 SFDVKD. In nucleotides, the CDR3 is TGTGCCACCAGTGACCATTCCGCGACAGGGCCCCCTGAAGCTTTCTTT. Protein: CATSDHSATGPPEAFF.

This clonotype was observed at least ten times. The CDR3 coding sequence is TGCGCCAGCAGCTGGAGACAGGGGAGCTCCTACGAGCAGTACTTC. Translated: CASSWRQGSSYEQYF. The V and J genes are TRBV5-1 and TRBJ2-7; 8 positions agree with TRBD1. V was clipped by 3 bases and J by 0 bases; unmatched bases: 5. CDR1 SGHRS and CDR2 YFSETQ come from the germline V gene. CDR3 length: 15 amino acids.

The chain combines TRBV19 with TRBJ2-1; 8 nucleotides line up with TRBD2. V lost 0 bases, J lost 10 bases, and 5 bases stayed unmatched. The V gene's germline CDR1 is LNHDA and CDR2 SQIVND (reference sequence). The CDR3 is 14 residues long. Here the CDR3 DNA reads TGTGCCAGTAGTATAGATGATATAGCGGGGGAGCAGTTCTTC. It translates to CASSIDDIAGEQFF. The full variable domain, completed using reference TRBV19 and TRBJ2-1, is DGGITQSPKYLFRKEGQNVTLSCEQNLNHDAMYWYRQDPGQGLRLIYYSQIVNDFQKGDIAEGYSVSREKKESFPLTVTSAQKNPTAFYLCASSIDDIAGEQFFGPGTRLTVL.

In its sample, this clonotype was seen a few times. This sequence joins TRBV7-9 and TRBJ1-4, with no clear D. Germline CDR1 is SEHNR and CDR2 is FQNEAQ (reference sequence). The CDR3 is 17 amino acids. Deletions cut 6 bases from V and 0 bases from J, with 17 bases between. CDR3: CASRRNAAKSTNEKLFF. The CDR3 DNA sequence: TGTGCCAGCAGGCGAAACGCAGCAAAATCAACTAATGAAAAACTGTTTTTT.

Only a few counts were recorded for this clonotype. The rearrangement links TRBV5-1 to TRBJ2-5, with D possibly being TRBD2 (5 bases). The germline V and J ends were trimmed by 0 bases and 5 bases, with 17 bases remaining between them. Germline loops: CDR1 SGHRS, CDR2 YFSETQ. The CDR3 is made up of 16 amino acids. CDR3 sequence: CASSLAGLGRRETQYF. Written as DNA, the CDR3 is TGCGCCAGCAGCTTGGCCGGCCTTGGAAGGAGGGAGACCCAGTACTTC. Variable domain in full (rest from reference TRBV5-1 and TRBJ2-5): KAGVTQTPRYLIKTRGQQVTLSCSPISGHRSVSWYQQTPGQGLQFLFEYFSETQRNKGNFPGRFSGRQFSNSRSEMNVSTLELGDSALYLCASSLAGLGRRETQYFGPGTRLLVL.

The CDR3 sequence is CASSYSPSGGAREQFF. The CDR3 region has the DNA TGTGCCAGCAGTTACTCCCCCAGCGGGGGGGCCAGAGAGCAGTTCTTC. The V and J genes are TRBV6-5 and TRBJ2-1; TRBD2 aligns across 10 bases. Germline assignment: CDR1 MNHEY and CDR2 SVGAGI. V was clipped by 0 bases and J by 10 bases; unmatched bases: 9. The CDR3 extends over 16 amino acids.

This clonotype was recorded many times. The chain is built from TRBV18 and TRBJ2-2; the D gene is possibly TRBD1 (5 bases). Germline CDR1 KGHSH, CDR2 LQKENI. The CDR3 runs to 18 residues. V was pared by 2 bases and J by 0 bases, with 16 bases between. The CDR3 DNA follows: TGTGCCAGCTCACCAGTTGGACACCTAACCGCGAACACCGGGGAGCTGTTTTTT. The encoded protein is CASSPVGHLTANTGELFF. Full variable domain (rest looked up from reference TRBV18 and TRBJ2-2): NAGVMQNPRHLVRRRGQEARLRCSPMKGHSHVYWYRQLPEEGLKFMVYLQKENIIDESGMPKERFSAEFPKEGPSILRIQQVVRGDSAAYFCASSPVGHLTANTGELFFGEGSRLTVL.

This clonotype was observed many times. The chain combines TRBV5-1 with TRBJ1-2; D may be TRBD1 (6 bases). Germline V CDR1 and CDR2: SGHRS, YFSETQ. The CDR3 sequence is 12 residues long. V gave up 4 bases and J gave up 8 bases, with 12 bases separating them. In DNA form, the CDR3 reads TGCGCCAGCAGCCTAGAGACAGGAGGCTACACCTTC. Amino acids: CASSLETGGYTF.

Remarks on this clonotype: Just one base apart from a much larger clone, this may be a read error. CDR3 protein: CASSFSGTGGSSYNEQFF. CDR3 in DNA: TGTGCCAGCAGCTTCTCCGGGACAGGGGGCTCCTCCTACAATGAGCAGTTCTTC. This chain connects TRBV7-9 to TRBJ2-1, with 12 bases lining up with TRBD1. This CDR3 spans 18 amino acids. V lost 3 bases to trimming and J lost 0 bases; unmatched junction nucleotides: 6. Germline V gene data show CDR1 as SEHNR and CDR2 as FQNEAQ (reference sequence).

About this clonotype itself: One base away lies a much larger clone, so this may be a sequencing read error. The chain carries TRBV5-1 and TRBJ2-3; D may correspond to TRBD1 or TRBD2 (7 bases each). Germline V gene data show CDR1 as SGHRS and CDR2 as YFSETQ. The V end was cut by 0 bases, the J end by 4 bases, with 15 bases between. This CDR3 is built from 16 residues. The CDR3 nucleotides are TGCGCCAGCAGCTTGGACAGCGGGACAGTCGCAGATACGCAGTATTTT. This translates into CASSLDSGTVADTQYF.

On this clonotype: The conserved closing phenylalanine or tryptophan is absent in this CDR3, likely reflecting a read error. The gene calls are TRBV6-1 and TRBJ1-5; 9 bases are shared with TRBD1. Germline-derived CDR1 and CDR2 are MNHNS and SASEGT. CDR3 length: 15 amino acids. Unmatched junction bases numbered 2, after V lost 3 bases and J lost 2 bases. The CDR3 protein is CASSETGGGNQPQHS. CDR3 bases: TGTGCCAGCAGTGAGACAGGGGGAGGCAATCAGCCCCAGCATTCT.

This clonotype occurred a few times. CDR3 protein: CAISESSLGNTGELFF. CDR3 DNA sequence: TGTGCCATCAGTGAGTCTTCCCTGGGGAACACCGGGGAGCTGTTTTTT. The chain uses TRBV10-3 and TRBJ2-2, with no clear D. This CDR3 is 16 amino acids long. Germline CDR1 is ENHRY and CDR2 is SYGVKD. Trimming took off 0 bases at V and 1 base at J, with 9 bases between the two ends.

The chain uses TRBV27 and TRBJ2-1, with 11 positions matching TRBD1. V dropped 0 bases and J dropped 7; count of bases not matched to a gene: 2. CDR3 length: 15 amino acids. Germline-derived CDR1 and CDR2 are MNHEY and SMNVEV (reference sequence). CDR3 protein: CASSLSGQGANEQFF. CDR3 nucleotide sequence: TGTGCCAGCAGTTTATCCGGACAGGGGGCTAATGAGCAGTTCTTC.

A word on this clonotype: This CDR3 fails to terminate in the conserved phenylalanine or tryptophan, so it likely reflects a read error. This chain uses TRBV5-1 with TRBJ2-2; TRBD2 is a possible D gene (7 bases). V lost 0 bases, J lost 6 bases, and 15 bases lay in between. Germline lookup yields CDR1 SGHRS and CDR2 YFSETQ. The CDR3 is 16 amino acids. CDR3 amino acids: CASSLAAGALAGELFL. Here the CDR3 DNA reads TGCGCCAGCAGCTTGGCCGCGGGGGCCCTCGCCGGGGAGCTGTTTCTT.

The sample holds many counts of this clonotype. The chain couples TRBV5-1 to TRBJ1-6, with 10 bases that match TRBD1. Germline CDR1 reads SGHRS; CDR2 reads YFSETQ. V trimming: 5 bases; J trimming: 4 bases; junction bases outside the gene matches: 6. The CDR3 is made up of 16 amino acids. The CDR3, as DNA: TGCGCCAGCAGGGCTTCGGGACAGGGGTATAATTCACCCCTCCACTTT. It yields the protein CASRASGQGYNSPLHF.